Below, 14 T cell receptor beta chains from the same sample are listed, as sequenced in a study of blood T cell repertoires in COVID-19. Repertoires were generated with immunoSEQ multiplex PCR, while TCRdb's copy carries only in-frame clones and drops some. The table lists hundreds of thousands of clones, about nine tenths of them singletons. Sequenced: peripheral blood. The receptors shown here come from a woman aged 30 to 39 with active or convalescent COVID-19.

This sequence joins TRBV18 and TRBJ2-7, with D perhaps TRBD2 (5 bases). The CDR3 has 14 amino acids. V dropped 6 bases and J dropped 3 bases, with 15 bases sitting between them. The germline V gene encodes CDR1 KGHSH and CDR2 LQKENI. DNA for the CDR3: TGTGCCAGCTCGGAATTGGACGGGGACTACGAGCAGTACTTC. Protein product: CASSELDGDYEQYF. The variable domain in full, completed from reference TRBV18 and TRBJ2-7, reads NAGVMQNPRHLVRRRGQEARLRCSPMKGHSHVYWYRQLPEEGLKFMVYLQKENIIDESGMPKERFSAEFPKEGPSILRIQQVVRGDSAAYFCASSELDGDYEQYFGPGTRLTVT.

The chain recombines TRBV30 with TRBJ1-5; D gene unclear. Trimming left V 4 bases short and J 7 bases short, with 14 bases between. Germline assignment: CDR1 GTSNPN and CDR2 SVGIG (reference sequence). The CDR3 sequence is 13 residues long. The CDR3 DNA reads as TGTGCCTGGAATAGTGACATTAGACAGCCCCAGCATTTT. Amino acid sequence: CAWNSDIRQPQHF.

The chain links TRBV5-1 to TRBJ1-2; no clear D. Germline V gene sequence: CDR1 SGHRS, CDR2 YFSETQ. The CDR3 consists of 14 residues. Trimming took 0 bases from V and 2 from J, leaving 8 bases between them. CDR3 DNA: TGCGCCAGCAGCTTGGGAGAGGGCAACTATGGCTACACCTTC. Encoded protein: CASSLGEGNYGYTF.

The chain's CDR3 is CAWSPLRPTGIYEQYF. DNA for the CDR3: TGTGCCTGGAGTCCTCTCCGCCCGACAGGGATCTACGAGCAGTACTTC. V is TRBV30 and J is TRBJ2-7; 7 nucleotides agree with TRBD1. J lost 3 bases, V lost 2 bases, and 13 bases had no gene match. The CDR3 spans 16 residues. Germline CDR1 GTSNPN, CDR2 SVGIG (reference sequence).

The rearrangement uses TRBV6-1 and TRBJ1-2, with D tentatively TRBD1 (5 bases). This CDR3 region has 14 residues. CDR1 and CDR2 from the germline V gene are MNHNS and SASEGT. V shed 3 bases and J shed 8 bases, with 16 bases lying between them. In DNA, the CDR3 is TGTGCCAGCAGTGAGGATGGGACTGAGTCCGGCTACACCTTC. It encodes CASSEDGTESGYTF.

This chain joins TRBV2 and TRBJ2-2, with 7 nucleotides matching TRBD2. The CDR3 covers 16 residues. V lost 3 bases and J lost 0; bases outside the gene matches: 4. In germline, CDR1 is SNHLY, CDR2 FYNNEI. The CDR3 DNA follows: TGTGCCAGCAGTGACGTCCGGGGGGCGAACACCGGGGAGCTGTTTTTT. It encodes CASSDVRGANTGELFF. The entire variable domain, with the rest obtained from reference TRBV2 and TRBJ2-2, is as follows: EPEVTQTPSHQVTQMGQEVILRCVPISNHLYFYWYRQILGQKVEFLVSFYNNEISEKSEIFDDQFSVERPDGSNFTLKIRSTKLEDSAMYFCASSDVRGANTGELFFGEGSRLTVL.

This sequence joins TRBV11-2 and TRBJ1-3; no firm D call. CDR3 size: 14 residues. V dropped 5 bases and J dropped 0 bases, with 8 bases sitting between them. Germline CDR1 reads SGHAT; CDR2 reads FQNNGV. The DNA for the CDR3 is TGTGCCAGCAGCCTGGCTAGCTCTGGAAACACCATATATTTT. Its translation is CASSLASSGNTIYF.

The V and J genes are TRBV5-6 and TRBJ2-7, with 8 bases identical to TRBD2. Germline V gene sequence: CDR1 SGHDT, CDR2 YYEEEE. The CDR3 covers 14 residues. With V trimmed by 0 bases and J by 4 bases, 3 bases remained unmatched. The CDR3: CASSLGSGIYEQYF. The CDR3 bases are TGTGCCAGCAGCTTGGGTAGCGGGATTTACGAGCAGTACTTC.

The CDR3 is CATSDSGTSYGYTF. The CDR3 DNA reads TGTGCCACCAGTGATTCCGGGACATCCTATGGCTACACCTTC. This sequence joins TRBV24-1 and TRBJ1-2, with D maybe TRBD1 (6 bases). CDR1 is KGHDR and CDR2 is SFDVKD in the germline V gene. The CDR3 is made up of 14 amino acids. V was pared by 2 bases and J by 4 bases, with 10 bases between.

This rearrangement joins TRBV5-8 to TRBJ2-6, with 7 bases matching TRBD2. The CDR3 totals 20 residues. In germline, CDR1 is SGHTS, CDR2 YDEGEE. V trimming: 2 bases; J trimming: 2 bases; junction bases outside the gene matches: 16. The CDR3 DNA follows: TGTGCCAGCAGCTTATCTGTAATTCGGCAGGGAGGGACTGGGGCCAACGTCCTGACTTTC. This encodes CASSLSVIRQGGTGANVLTF.

V and J are TRBV11-2 and TRBJ1-1; possible D gene TRBD1, 5 bases. The V end lost 1 base, the J end lost 1 base, and 10 bases lay between the germline ends. CDR1 and CDR2 from the germline V gene are SGHAT and FQNNGV. This CDR3 region has 15 residues. This CDR3 is CASSLAAGGNTEAFF. In DNA form, the CDR3 reads TGTGCCAGCAGCTTAGCGGCCGGGGGGAACACTGAAGCTTTCTTT.

The V and J genes are TRBV4-1 and TRBJ2-7; D not resolved. CDR1 and CDR2 (germline): MGHRA, YSYEKL. The CDR3 extends over 14 amino acids. The V end was cut by 0 bases, the J end by 5 bases, with 11 bases between. The CDR3 reads CASSQDRPIDEQYF. CDR3 in DNA: TGCGCCAGCAGCCAAGATCGCCCCATAGACGAGCAGTACTTC.

The chain carries TRBV7-2 and TRBJ2-3; 9 bases line up with TRBD2. The CDR3 loop spans 17 amino acids. V lost 4 bases to trimming and J lost 5 bases; unmatched junction nucleotides: 13. CDR1 SGHTA and CDR2 FQGNSA come from the germline V gene. DNA of the CDR3: TGTGCCAGCAGCTCGTCTCCGCGGGGGGGCCTTGGAGATACGCAGTATTTT. Translated, it gives CASSSSPRGGLGDTQYF.

Here the CDR3 DNA reads TGTGCCAGTAGTATTAGCGGAGACAATGAGCAGTTCTTC. This encodes CASSISGDNEQFF. This sequence joins TRBV19 and TRBJ2-1; TRBD2 might be the D (6 bases). The V gene's germline CDR1 is LNHDA and CDR2 SQIVND (reference sequence). Trimming pared 3 bases from V and 5 bases from J, leaving 8 bases between. The CDR3 has 13 residues.